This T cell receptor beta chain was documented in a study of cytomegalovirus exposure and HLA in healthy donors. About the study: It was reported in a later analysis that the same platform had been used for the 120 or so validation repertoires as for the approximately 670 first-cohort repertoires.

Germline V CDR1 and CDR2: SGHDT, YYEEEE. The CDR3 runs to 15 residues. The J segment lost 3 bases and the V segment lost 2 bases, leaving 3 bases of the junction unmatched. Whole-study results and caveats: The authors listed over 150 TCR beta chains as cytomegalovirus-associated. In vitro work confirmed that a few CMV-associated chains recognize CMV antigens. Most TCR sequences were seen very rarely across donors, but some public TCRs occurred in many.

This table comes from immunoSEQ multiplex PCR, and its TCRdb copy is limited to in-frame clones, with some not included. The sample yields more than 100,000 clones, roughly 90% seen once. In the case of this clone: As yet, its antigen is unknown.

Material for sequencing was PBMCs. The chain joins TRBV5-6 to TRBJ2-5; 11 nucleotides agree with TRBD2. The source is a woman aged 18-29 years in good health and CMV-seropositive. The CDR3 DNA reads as TGTGCCAGCAGCTTTAGCGGGGGGGAGAAAGAGACCCAGTACTTC. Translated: CASSFSGGEKETQYF.